The rows below give T cell receptor beta chains drawn from one sample of a study of blood T cell repertoires in COVID-19. TCRdb keeps only in-frame clones here, not all; method: immunoSEQ multiplex PCR. Of around 300,000 clones listed, about nine tenths are singletons. Sequencing was performed on peripheral blood. Receptor source: a middle-aged woman who had recovered from COVID-19. Both conserved end residues are part of each CDR3.

v_gene	j_gene	CDR3aa
TRBV27	TRBJ2-1	CASRKTSGISANEQFF
TRBV2	TRBJ2-7	CASMGRRVTYEQYF
TRBV28	TRBJ2-1	CASSLRVPDTDQFF
TRBV5-1	TRBJ2-5	CASSTGLAQETQYF
TRBV5-1	TRBJ1-1	CASSWRPRDTATVNTEAFF
TRBV7-3	TRBJ2-5	CASSFSRTETQYF
TRBV11-3	TRBJ2-1	CASSAPLAGGWNEQFF
TRBV2	TRBJ2-3	CASSELRSTDTQYF
TRBV7-2	TRBJ1-5	CASSLYQGRWPQHF
TRBV2	TRBJ2-1	CASSERLAGGNEQFF
TRBV7-9	TRBJ2-5	CASSLVPSGAQETQYF
TRBV7-3	TRBJ1-1	CASSLSGFAEAFF
TRBV4-1	TRBJ2-7	CASSQPGTGNYEQYF
TRBV5-1	TRBJ1-3	CASSSEVSGNTIYF
TRBV11-3	TRBJ2-2	CASSPDSASGSWGTGELFF
TRBV27	TRBJ2-7	CASSPGGPYEQYF
TRBV10-3	TRBJ2-2	CAALGGPNTGELFF
TRBV6-5	TRBJ1-4	CASTGTGGTNEKLFF
TRBV6-2/TRBV6-3	TRBJ2-1	CASSYSTLAGGEGGGNVEQFF
TRBV3-1/TRBV3-2	TRBJ2-1	CASSQGILVGGQFF
TRBV23-1	TRBJ2-1	CASSPRSEQFF
TRBV30	TRBJ2-1	CAWSVLYNEQFF
TRBV6-5	TRBJ2-5	CASSSDMVQETQYF
TRBV5-1	TRBJ2-3	CASSLLPGLAGTDTQYF
TRBV27	TRBJ1-4	CASSLGTHRGATNEKLFF
TRBV28	TRBJ1-3	CASSSGTGNTIYF
TRBV2	TRBJ2-7	CASTSGNSYEQYF
TRBV7-3	TRBJ2-1	CASSLIAGGHGEQFF
TRBV10-3	TRBJ1-3	CAISAFTGAEGNTIYF
TRBV5-1	TRBJ2-5	CASSLPTGMGQETQYF
TRBV11-3	TRBJ2-3	CASSPAGTEDQDTQYF
TRBV30	TRBJ2-2	CAWSTSGSTGELFF
TRBV2	TRBJ2-4	CASGGLAKNIQYF
TRBV12-3/TRBV12-4	TRBJ2-3	CASSLSTTDTQYF
TRBV6-5	TRBJ2-1	CASSKGSGSWNEQFF
TRBV2	TRBJ2-1	CASIGTSGQSSYNEQFF
TRBV4-1	TRBJ2-7	CASSQVGSYEQYF
TRBV9	TRBJ2-7	CASSPGVGGQGFYEQYF
TRBV6-5	TRBJ1-4	CASSYRQGLDEKLFF
TRBV2	TRBJ2-1	CASSEVKLATRDNEQFF
TRBV2	TRBJ2-1	CASKRLDNEQFF
TRBV6-5	TRBJ2-1	CASSPPGQVVQFF
TRBV25-1	TRBJ1-2	CASSGRGSRGYGYTF
TRBV19	TRBJ1-5	CASSILEGDQPQHF